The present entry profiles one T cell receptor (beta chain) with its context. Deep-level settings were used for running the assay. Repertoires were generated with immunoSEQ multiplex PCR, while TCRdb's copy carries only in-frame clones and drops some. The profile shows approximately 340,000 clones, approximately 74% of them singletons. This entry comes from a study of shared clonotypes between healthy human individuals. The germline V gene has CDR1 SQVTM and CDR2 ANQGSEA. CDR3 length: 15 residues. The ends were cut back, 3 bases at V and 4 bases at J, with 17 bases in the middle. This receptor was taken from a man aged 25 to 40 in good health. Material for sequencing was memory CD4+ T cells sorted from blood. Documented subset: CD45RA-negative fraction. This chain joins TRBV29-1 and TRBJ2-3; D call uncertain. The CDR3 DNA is TGCAGCGTTGATGGGTTTCGAGGCTTGCCAGATACGCAGTATTTT. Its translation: CSVDGFRGLPDTQYF.